This TCR beta chain emerged from a study of blood T cells in healthy people across ages. Study results and caveats: Strong correlation was found linking TCR beta diversity to naive T cell percentage. The donors' CMV status was not determined, possibly confounding changes in expanded clonotypes.

This clonotype has ten or more counts. Its specificity is unknown. Every donor contributed around 10 milliliters of peripheral blood by blood draw. Germline V CDR1 and CDR2: KGHSH, LQKENI. Trimming took 0 bases from V and 8 from J, leaving 13 bases between them. The CDR3 has 14 amino acids. The authors ran a second PCR of roughly 6 to 12 cycles using a sample-barcoded 5' primer and a J-beta primer mix. Each of the cDNA molecules was tagged by a template-switch adaptor with 12 random nucleotides. TCRdb processed the 5' RACE reads anew with MiXCR; each CDR3 protein has one entry. The table shows roughly 700,000 distinct CDR3 sequences, with around 49% occurring only once.

This receptor was identified in a woman aged 55-75 years in good health. Sequenced input: blood. V gene TRBV18 combines with J gene TRBJ1-2, with a tentative D call TRBD1 (6 bases). The CDR3 nucleotides read TGTGCCAGCTCACCACCGACAGGAGTTAACGGCTACACCTTC. Its protein product is CASSPPTGVNGYTF. Full variable domain (remainder filled in from reference TRBV18 and TRBJ1-2): NAGVMQNPRHLVRRRGQEARLRCSPMKGHSHVYWYRQLPEEGLKFMVYLQKENIIDESGMPKERFSAEFPKEGPSILRIQQVVRGDSAAYFCASSPPTGVNGYTFGSGTRLTVV.